This T cell receptor (beta chain) appears in the sequencing data of a study of blood T cell repertoires in COVID-19. Study background: Both acute and convalescent COVID-19 samples were obtained from the United States, Italy and Spain. In each case, the material was cDNA or gDNA derived from T cells, B-cell-depleted T cells, or PBMCs.

Trimming removed 5 bases from V and 0 bases from J, with 8 bases in between. Germline CDR1 SGHTS, CDR2 YDEGEE. This CDR3 contains 13 residues. Original data processing: Using reference gene primer amplification, nucleated cell counts were estimated. Assay: immunoSEQ multiplex PCR; the TCRdb copy retains only in-frame clones and omits some. V, J and clone size reflect that table, while D and trimming were determined from the DNA. This table has about 15,000 clones, about 89% appearing once. The clonotype was recovered from a woman aged 70-85 years in a cohort sampled during active or convalescent COVID-19. The chain is built from TRBV5-8 and TRBJ1-2; D is possibly TRBD1 (5 bases). Sample: peripheral blood. CDR3 in DNA: TGTGCCAGCAGAGGGGCGGCTAACTATGGCTACACCTTC. Translated, it gives CASRGAANYGYTF.